The 27 T cell receptor delta chains presented below share a single source sample, sequenced in a study of Vδ1+ human thymocytes. Study-level points and caveats: Thymic TRG and TRD repertoires appeared highly polyclonal.

The template was reverse-transcribed extracted RNA. Multiplex PCR used pooled V-gene forward primers and a constant-region reverse primer to amplify CDR3s. With CATT, TCRdb re-called clones from the multiplex PCR reads. The repertoire includes under 85,000 delta-chain clones, around 35% of them detected once, and 0.2% to 0.3% sits in the top ten. Antigen specificity for these receptors is unknown. The material sequenced was Vdelta1+ gamma-delta thymocytes from the thymus. Indicated subset: FACS-sorted CD3+ TCRalphabeta- TCRVdelta1+ TCRVdelta2- thymocytes. These receptors originate from a boy younger than two who had congenital heart surgery.

The chain uses TRDV1 and TRDJ1, with D unresolved. The CDR3 runs 15 residues. Germline CDR1 reads TSWWSYY; CDR2 reads QGS. Trimming left V 1 base short and J 0 bases short, with 9 bases between. DNA for the CDR3: TGTGCTCTTGGGGAACGGGAAGTATACACCGATAAACTCATCTTT. Protein: CALGEREVYTDKLIF.

This clone was counted at least ten times. Other DNA sequences in this sample translate to the same CDR3. The chain is built from TRDV2 and TRDJ2, with 7 bases fitting TRDD3. There are 17 residues in the CDR3. Trimming took 1 base from V and 0 from J; bases not matched to a gene: 7. Germline CDR1 reads GEAIGNYY; CDR2 reads EKD. CDR3: CACDTEAGGALTAQLFF. CDR3 DNA sequence: TGTGCCTGTGACACAGAGGCTGGGGGTGCTTTGACAGCACAACTCTTCTTT.

This chain uses TRDV1 with TRDJ1; 12 bases agree with TRDD3. CDR3 size: 17 residues. Germline V gene data show CDR1 as TSWWSYY and CDR2 as QGS. Trimming removed 2 bases from V and 4 bases from J; junction bases left unmatched: 8. CDR3 bases: TGTGCTCTTGGGGAAATCTGTACTGGGGGATACATCGATAAACTCATCTTT. Translating gives CALGEICTGGYIDKLIF.

This clone was observed a few times. This rearrangement joins TRDV1 to TRDJ1, with TRDD3 identical over 11 bases. After removal of 4 bases from V and 0 bases from J, the junction contained 10 bases not matched to a gene. Germline CDR1 and CDR2: TSWWSYY and QGS. The CDR3 is 18 residues long. The CDR3 sequence is CALGAFGGYAWYTDKLIF. CDR3 bases: TGTGCTCTTGGGGCATTTGGGGGATACGCGTGGTACACCGATAAACTCATCTTT.

The V gene is TRDV1, the J gene TRDJ1; 11 nucleotides align to TRDD3. This CDR3 has 21 amino acids. V gave up 0 bases and J gave up 2 bases; unmatched junction bases: 17. Germline V gene sequence: CDR1 TSWWSYY, CDR2 QGS. The CDR3 sequence: CALGELTLSQGWGIRTDKLIF. CDR3 bases: TGTGCTCTTGGGGAACTAACCCTTTCCCAAGGTTGGGGGATACGTACCGATAAACTCATCTTT.

This clone was seen ten or more times. This sequence joins TRDV2 and TRDJ1, with TRDD3 matching 10 bases. Trimming at V came to 3 bases and at J to 0 bases, leaving 3 bases not matched to a gene. The length of the CDR3 is 15 residues. Germline CDR1 and CDR2: GEAIGNYY and EKD. The CDR3 nucleotides read TGTGCCTGTGACTGGGGGATACAAAACACCGATAAACTCATCTTT. This sequence encodes CACDWGIQNTDKLIF.

This rearrangement joins TRDV1 to TRDJ1; 8 bases are shared with TRDD3. The junction had 13 bases not matched to a gene; V was cut back by 4 bases and J by 0 bases. CDR1 and CDR2 (germline): TSWWSYY, QGS. The CDR3 loop spans 18 amino acids. For the CDR3, the DNA is TGTGCTCTTGGGGCATCCACCATCGACTGGGGGGACACCGATAAACTCATCTTT. Translating gives CALGASTIDWGDTDKLIF.

This clone was picked up a small number of times. This chain connects TRDV1 to TRDJ1; 9 nucleotides align to TRDD3. The V segment lost 7 bases and the J segment 0 bases; nucleotides outside the gene matches: 15. CDR1 is TSWWSYY, CDR2 QGS, per germline. CDR3 size: 18 residues. The CDR3 loop is CALVVLRGIPPYTDKLIF. The CDR3 DNA sequence: TGTGCTCTTGTGGTCCTACGGGGGATACCCCCTTACACCGATAAACTCATCTTT.

The rearrangement uses TRDV1 and TRDJ1; tentatively, D is TRDD2 (6 bases). Germline assignment: CDR1 TSWWSYY and CDR2 QGS. The CDR3 runs 17 residues. The V end lost 9 bases, the J end lost 2 bases, and 25 bases lay between the germline ends. CDR3 amino acids: CALTPFRGDEWTDKLIF. In nucleotides, the CDR3 is TGTGCTCTAACGCCCTTCCGAGGGGACGAGTGGACCGATAAACTCATCTTT.

This sequence joins TRDV2 and TRDJ2; D not certain. In germline, CDR1 is GEAIGNYY, CDR2 EKD. The CDR3 runs to 14 residues. Between the trimmed V and J ends, which lost 6 bases and 0 bases, there was a span of 10 bases. The CDR3 sequence is CACPNFALTAQLFF. CDR3 sequence (DNA): TGTGCCTGTCCCAACTTCGCTTTGACAGCACAACTCTTCTTT.

This chain joins TRDV1 and TRDJ2, with unresolved D. The CDR3 has 16 residues. CDR1 is TSWWSYY and CDR2 is QGS in the germline V gene. Trimming cost V 3 bases and J 4 bases, with 15 bases left between them. The CDR3 bases are TGTGCTCTTGGGGAGCCCCCGCCCTATCCGACAGCACAACTCTTCTTT. Translating it yields CALGEPPPYPTAQLFF.

This chain connects TRDV1 to TRDJ1; D is unresolved. The V gene's germline CDR1 is TSWWSYY and CDR2 QGS. V lost 2 bases to trimming and J lost 11 bases, with 30 bases between them. CDR3 size: 18 residues. DNA for the CDR3: TGTGCTCTTGGGGAAATGACCTCTCTCGATCGCCAACCCCCTCACCTCATCTTT. Translation gives CALGEMTSLDRQPPHLIF.

The chain joins TRDV1 to TRDJ1, with 8 bases fitting TRDD3. From germline, CDR1 is TSWWSYY and CDR2 QGS. The CDR3 runs 18 residues. The V and J ends lost 0 bases and 2 bases, in that order; junction bases with no gene match: 11. CDR3 coding DNA: TGTGCTCTTGGGGAACTCAAGTACTGGGGGCTAAAGACCGATAAACTCATCTTT. Its protein is CALGELKYWGLKTDKLIF.

This clone was counted a few times. This sequence joins TRDV1 and TRDJ1; 8 positions match TRDD3. Germline trimming cut 0 bases from V and 0 bases from J; bases unmatched to any gene: 33. This CDR3 region has 26 residues. Germline V gene sequence: CDR1 TSWWSYY, CDR2 QGS. CDR3 in amino acids: CALGELKTPYAHYWGVVRINTDKLIF. CDR3 coding DNA: TGTGCTCTTGGGGAACTAAAGACACCCTACGCCCATTACTGGGGGGTCGTGCGGATTAACACCGATAAACTCATCTTT.

J is TRDJ1 and V is TRDV1; 11 bases align to TRDD3. J lost 2 bases, V lost 4 bases, and 15 bases had no gene match. Per the germline V gene, CDR1 is TSWWSYY and CDR2 is QGS. The CDR3 is 19 amino acids. CDR3 loop: CALGGLLAGGYLRTDKLIF. The DNA of the CDR3 is TGTGCTCTTGGGGGACTCTTAGCTGGGGGATACTTGCGGACCGATAAACTCATCTTT.

V gene TRDV1 combines with J gene TRDJ1; 7 bases are shared with TRDD3. The V gene's germline CDR1 is TSWWSYY and CDR2 QGS. V shed 4 bases and J 0 bases; nucleotides not matched to a gene: 11. The CDR3 has 17 residues. The CDR3 DNA sequence: TGTGCTCTTGGGGTTTATAAAGGGGGATCGTACACCGATAAACTCATCTTT. Translation: CALGVYKGGSYTDKLIF.

Of note for this clone: This sample includes further DNA sequences coding for the same CDR3. The V call is TRDV1, the J call TRDJ1; 11 bases are a match to TRDD3. The CDR3 has 17 amino acids. Germline assignment: CDR1 TSWWSYY and CDR2 QGS. The V segment lost 1 base and the J segment 10 bases; nucleotides outside the gene matches: 14. The CDR3 DNA sequence: TGTGCTCTTGGGGAACCCCTCTTTCCTGGGGGATACAGGAGACTCATCTTT. Its translation is CALGEPLFPGGYRRLIF.

This sequence joins TRDV1 and TRDJ1, with 9 bases that match TRDD2. Germline trimming cut 2 bases from V and 0 bases from J; bases unmatched to any gene: 25. The germline gives CDR1 TSWWSYY, CDR2 QGS. The CDR3 runs to 23 residues. CDR3 nucleotides: TGTGCTCTTGGGGAATCCCGGCCTTCCTACTCCCCATCCATACCATTCTACACCGATAAACTCATCTTT. Protein sequence: CALGESRPSYSPSIPFYTDKLIF.

This clone was recorded only once. The chain links TRDV1 to TRDJ1, with 9 bases fitting TRDD3. Trimming took 1 base from V and 0 from J; bases not matched to a gene: 24. CDR3 length equals 23 residues. Germline loops: CDR1 TSWWSYY, CDR2 QGS. For the CDR3, the DNA is TGTGCTCTTGGGGAACCAGATCTTCCGGCGCTTATACTGGGGGACGGGTACACCGATAAACTCATCTTT. Amino acid sequence: CALGEPDLPALILGDGYTDKLIF.

The chain recombines TRDV1 with TRDJ1; TRDD3 matches at 7 bases. CDR1 is TSWWSYY and CDR2 is QGS in the germline V gene. This CDR3 is 16 amino acids long. V shed 1 base and J 8 bases; nucleotides not matched to a gene: 13. The CDR3 sequence: CALGERLRRGYSKLIF. DNA of the CDR3: TGTGCTCTTGGGGAACGCCTACGGAGGGGATATTCCAAACTCATCTTT.

To note about this clone: Mismatch with germline at one junction end may stem from a read error. The chain couples TRDV1 to TRDJ1; maybe TRDD2 (9 bases). CDR1 is TSWWSYY and CDR2 is QGS in the germline V gene. The CDR3 is made up of 20 amino acids. The CDR3 bases are TGTGCTCTTGGGGTACCTTCCTACTCTCTGGGGGACCTGTACACCGATAAACTCATCTTC. Its translation: CALGVPSYSLGDLYTDKLIF.

This clone was detected a few times. The chain carries TRDV1 and TRDJ1; 8 positions match TRDD3. This CDR3 is built from 21 residues. V shed 0 bases and J 1 base; nucleotides not matched to a gene: 19. The germline gives CDR1 TSWWSYY, CDR2 QGS. CDR3 sequence reads: CALGELVGFGIWGICTDKLIF. In nucleotides, the CDR3 is TGTGCTCTTGGGGAACTAGTTGGTTTCGGGATTTGGGGGATCTGCACCGATAAACTCATCTTT.

This sequence joins TRDV1 and TRDJ1; 13 positions agree with TRDD3. The CDR3 totals 22 residues. The ends lost 3 bases at V and 0 bases at J; junction bases unmatched: 19. Looked up from germline, CDR1 is TSWWSYY and CDR2 is QGS. As DNA, the CDR3 is TGTGCTCTTGGGGAGCCTCCTATAACGTACTGGGGGATACGAGGGTACACCGATAAACTCATCTTT. It translates to CALGEPPITYWGIRGYTDKLIF.

With regard to this clone: In the same sample, other DNA sequences code for this CDR3. The V call is TRDV1, the J call TRDJ1; D gene uncertain. CDR1 is TSWWSYY, CDR2 QGS, per germline. V lost 1 base to trimming and J lost 1 base, with 16 bases between them. The CDR3 is 17 amino acids. The CDR3 nucleotides are TGTGCTCTTGGGGAACCACCGGGGCCCCTCACCACCGATAAACTCATCTTT. Its protein is CALGEPPGPLTTDKLIF.

V gene TRDV1 combines with J gene TRDJ1; D gene unclear. In germline, CDR1 is TSWWSYY, CDR2 QGS. Trimming cost V 4 bases and J 0 bases, with 24 bases left between them. The CDR3 extends over 19 amino acids. CDR3 sequence (DNA): TGTGCTCTTGGGGTACACACTTGGCAACCCTATACTTACACCGATAAACTCATCTTT. As protein: CALGVHTWQPYTYTDKLIF.

The chain is built from TRDV2 and TRDJ1; TRDD3 agrees at 9 bases. Germline V gene sequence: CDR1 GEAIGNYY, CDR2 EKD. The CDR3 covers 19 residues. Trimming removed 0 bases from V and 0 bases from J; junction bases left unmatched: 13. As DNA, the CDR3 is TGTGCCTGTGACACCGATGGGGGGATACTATATCCGTACACCGATAAACTCATCTTT. It translates to CACDTDGGILYPYTDKLIF.

This rearrangement joins TRDV1 to TRDJ1, with D unclear. In germline, CDR1 is TSWWSYY, CDR2 QGS. Trimming took off 8 bases at V and 0 bases at J, with 22 bases between the two ends. This CDR3 spans 17 amino acids. The CDR3 bases are TGTGCTCTTCAAACGCCGAACACTCGGGGCAACACCGATAAACTCATCTTT. Its protein is CALQTPNTRGNTDKLIF.